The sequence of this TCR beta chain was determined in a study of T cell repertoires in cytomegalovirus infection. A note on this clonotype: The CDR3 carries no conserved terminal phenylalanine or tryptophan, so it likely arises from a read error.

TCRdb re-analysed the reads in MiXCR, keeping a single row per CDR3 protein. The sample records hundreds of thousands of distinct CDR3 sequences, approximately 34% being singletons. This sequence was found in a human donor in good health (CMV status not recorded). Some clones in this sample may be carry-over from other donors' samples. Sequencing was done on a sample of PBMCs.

The DNA of the CDR3 is TGTGCCAGCAGTTCAGCGCTAGCGTTCTCCTACAATGAGCAGTTCTCC. Amino acids: CASSSALAFSYNEQFS. The V gene is TRBV28, the J gene TRBJ2-1; possibly TRBD2 for D (6 bases). Trimming cost V 4 bases and J 0 bases, with 13 bases left between them. This CDR3 is 16 amino acids long. Germline values: CDR1 MDHEN, CDR2 SYDVKM.